These 12 T cell receptor beta chains were sequenced from one sample in a study of T cell repertoires in ileal Crohn's disease (dated by TCRdb to between 2018 and 2021). Explained via the paper, the time point label denotes: neoterminal ileum biopsy at postoperative endoscopy, about 6 months after surgery. The library was generated by the immunoSEQ multiplex PCR assay. What TCRdb holds here is the immuneACCESS table cut down to in-frame rearrangements. Part of the clones is not present; checked against another copy, under half of the missing clones reflect an unresolved V gene, and the others are unexplained. The sample table lists some 5,400 clones, around 69% of them with a count of one. In total, the top ten clones hold less than 30% of the sample. Sequenced input: ileal tissue. These receptors were taken from an adult with Crohn's disease.

CDR3 amino acids: CASSITGGQGEKYGYTF. CDR3 sequence (DNA): TGTGCCAGCAGCATAACCGGTGGACAGGGGGAAAAATATGGCTACACCTTC. The chain links TRBV27 to TRBJ1-2, with 10 bases fitting TRBD1. The ends lost 6 bases at V and 5 bases at J; junction bases unmatched: 15. CDR1 is MNHEY and CDR2 is SMNVEV in the germline V gene (reference sequence). CDR3 length: 17 amino acids.

A single count supports this clone. This chain uses TRBV18 with TRBJ1-4; D call uncertain. CDR3 length: 17 amino acids. Trimming took off 3 bases at V and 0 bases at J, with 14 bases between the two ends. The germline gives CDR1 KGHSH, CDR2 LQKENI. The CDR3 nucleotides read TGTGCCAGCTCACCCTCCGCGAAGATTGCAACTAATGAAAAACTGTTTTTT. Its translation is CASSPSAKIATNEKLFF. Variable domain in full (rest from reference TRBV18 and TRBJ1-4): NAGVMQNPRHLVRRRGQEARLRCSPMKGHSHVYWYRQLPEEGLKFMVYLQKENIIDESGMPKERFSAEFPKEGPSILRIQQVVRGDSAAYFCASSPSAKIATNEKLFFGSGTQLSVL.

This chain uses TRBV7-2 with TRBJ1-1; D remains unclear. CDR3 length equals 14 residues. The germline V gene encodes CDR1 SGHTA and CDR2 FQGNSA. Trimming stripped 3 bases from V and 0 bases from J, with 8 bases between. Here the CDR3 DNA reads TGTGCCAGCAGCTTTCGGTCAATGAACACTGAAGCTTTCTTT. Protein sequence: CASSFRSMNTEAFF.

The V and J genes are TRBV30 and TRBJ1-3; tentative D call: TRBD1 (5 bases). The CDR3 length is 13 residues. The germline V gene has CDR1 GTSNPN and CDR2 SVGIG (reference sequence). Between the trimmed V and J ends, which lost 0 bases and 5 bases, there was a span of 8 bases. This CDR3 reads CAWSVGGRNTIYF. DNA of the CDR3: TGTGCCTGGAGTGTGGGGGGAAGAAACACCATATATTTT.

Notes on this clone: A read error is the likely source, as a far larger clone sits one nucleotide away. This chain joins TRBV2 and TRBJ2-2; D uncertain. Germline CDR1 SNHLY, CDR2 FYNNEI. The CDR3 extends over 14 amino acids. V was clipped by 3 bases and J by 1 base, with 6 bases between them. The CDR3 DNA sequence: TGTGCCAGCAGTGATGCGGTGAACACCGGGGAGCTGTTTTTT. Its protein is CASSDAVNTGELFF.

This clone was detected a few times. The V and J genes are TRBV5-4 and TRBJ2-3; no clear D. CDR3 length: 14 residues. The ends were cut back, 1 base at V and 6 bases at J, with 12 bases in the middle. The V gene's germline CDR1 is SGHNT and CDR2 YYREEE (reference sequence). The CDR3 here is CASSLRQAKDTQYF. The CDR3 DNA sequence: TGTGCCAGCAGCTTGCGGCAGGCCAAGGATACGCAGTATTTT. The variable domain in full, completed from reference TRBV5-4 and TRBJ2-3, reads ETGVTQSPTHLIKTRGQQVTLRCSSQSGHNTVSWYQQALGQGPQFIFQYYREEENGRGNFPPRFSGLQFPNYSSELNVNALELDDSALYLCASSLRQAKDTQYFGPGTRLTVL.

V is TRBV10-3 and J is TRBJ1-5; tentatively, D is TRBD1 (5 bases). Trimming pared 3 bases from V and 5 bases from J, leaving 8 bases between. The CDR3 is 13 amino acids. Germline V gene sequence: CDR1 ENHRY, CDR2 SYGVKD. In DNA form, the CDR3 reads TGTGCCATCAGTGAAGTAGGGGATCAGCCCCAGCATTTT. This codes for CAISEVGDQPQHF.

V usage is TRBV29-1 and J usage is TRBJ1-2; D gene uncertain. This CDR3 contains 14 residues. Trimming cost V 6 bases and J 4 bases, with 18 bases left between them. Germline assignment: CDR1 SQVTM and CDR2 ANQGSEA. CDR3 sequence: CSVGNNREIYGYTF. The CDR3 DNA is TGCAGCGTCGGGAACAACCGGGAGATCTATGGCTACACCTTC.

The CDR3 here is CASGLSSSYNSPLHF. The CDR3 nucleotides read TGTGCTAGTGGTTTGTCGAGCTCCTATAATTCACCCCTCCACTTT. The rearrangement uses TRBV12-5 and TRBJ1-6; no firm D call. CDR3 length equals 15 residues. CDR1 and CDR2 (germline): LGHNT, FRNRAP. V was trimmed by 2 bases and J by 0 bases, leaving 5 bases between them.

The sample holds one count of this clone. The junction departs from germline at one end; a sequencing error may be responsible. The rearrangement uses TRBV5-5 and TRBJ1-1; D is perhaps TRBD1 (5 bases). CDR3 length: 14 amino acids. Germline CDR1 is SGHKS and CDR2 is YYEKEE (reference sequence). This chain's CDR3 is CASSQEEGRAEAFF. CDR3 nucleotide sequence: TGCGCCAGCAGCCAAGAAGAAGGCAGGGCTGAAGCTTTCTTT.

This chain uses TRBV19 with TRBJ2-7; 10 nucleotides match TRBD2. V shed 0 bases and J 3 bases; nucleotides not matched to a gene: 5. The CDR3 has 16 amino acids. Germline lookup yields CDR1 LNHDA and CDR2 SQIVND (reference sequence). CDR3 DNA: TGTGCCAGTAGTATAGATCTATCTAGCGGGGGCTACGAGCAGTACTTC. Protein product: CASSIDLSSGGYEQYF.

The rearrangement links TRBV4-3 to TRBJ1-1, with 7 bases lining up with TRBD1. There are 13 residues in the CDR3. Germline lookup yields CDR1 LGHNA and CDR2 YSLEER. The V gene end was trimmed by 6 bases and the J gene end by 3 bases; junction bases not matched to a gene: 4. The CDR3 DNA reads TGCGCCAGCAGGCGACAGGGAGACACTGAAGCTTTCTTT. Its translation: CASRRQGDTEAFF.